This is a list of T cell receptor beta chains from one sample in a study of T cell repertoires in cytomegalovirus infection. Each CDR3 protein gets one entry after TCRdb re-called the reads with MiXCR. The sample has about 120,000 distinct CDR3 sequences, over 9% seen once. Which antigens these TCRs recognize remains unknown. The sequencing input was PBMCs, sequenced either directly or after in vitro stimulation (not recorded which). The source is a human donor in good health (CMV status not recorded). Some clones in this sample may be carry-over from other donors' samples. Each CDR3 is given with its conserved first and last residue. The D gene is left open where the match is weak. Expanded clones are given a class, and other clones once, few, many or no size at all.

TRBD1	TRBV7-9	TRBJ1-2	many	TGTGCCAGCAGTAGACAGGGGTTGATCTATGGCTACACCTTC	CASSRQGLIYGYTF
-	TRBV15	TRBJ2-7	many	TGTGCCACCAGCGGACGGACGGGAAACTACGAGCAGTACTTC	CATSGRTGNYEQYF
-	TRBV5-4	TRBJ1-1	-	TGTGCCAGCAGCACGGGACGGATGAACACTGAAGCTTTCTTT	CASSTGRMNTEAFF
TRBD1	TRBV5-1	TRBJ1-1	many	TGCGCCAGCAGCTCGACGACAGGGACCACTGAAGCTTTCTTT	CASSSTTGTTEAFF
TRBD1	TRBV6-5	TRBJ1-4	few	TGTGCCAGCAGTTACGACAGGGCTAATGAAAAACTGTTTTTT	CASSYDRANEKLFF
TRBD2	TRBV19	TRBJ2-3	few	TGTGCCAGTAGTATTTCTAGCGGACCCAGCACAGATACGCAGTATTTT	CASSISSGPSTDTQYF
TRBD2	TRBV27	TRBJ2-1	few	TGTGCCAGCAGTTTAGGGACTAGCGGGAACCTAATGAGTTTCAGGCAGTTCTTC	CASSLGTSGNLMSFRQFF
-	TRBV6-5	TRBJ2-3	many	TGTGCCAGCAGATCCGGCCATACGCAGTATTTT	CASRSGHTQYF
-	TRBV4-3	TRBJ2-5	many	TGCGCCAGCAGCCAAGATACCGCGGTGGTTGGGGAGACCCAGTACTTC	CASSQDTAVVGETQYF
-	TRBV6-5	TRBJ1-6	many	TGTGCCAGCAGACTGTATAATTCACCCCTCCACTTT	CASRLYNSPLHF
TRBD1	TRBV28	TRBJ1-2	-	TGTGCCAGCACCACCCAAGGAAGGGGGCAAGGCTACACCTTC	CASTTQGRGQGYTF
TRBD2	TRBV5-4	TRBJ2-2	few	TGTGCCAGCAGCCCCTGGACTAGCGGGAGTACCGGGGAGCTGTTTTTT	CASSPWTSGSTGELFF
-	TRBV5-1	TRBJ2-7	few	TGCGCCAGCAGCCAGACCGTCTCCTACGAGCAGTACTTC	CASSQTVSYEQYF
-	TRBV12-3/TRBV12-4	TRBJ1-3	few	TGTGCCAGCAGCACCCAGGGGTCTGGAAACACCATATATTTT	CASSTQGSGNTIYF
TRBD1	TRBV29-1	TRBJ2-7	-	TGCAGCGCAAAATCCGGGACAGGGTCGATCGAGCAGTACTTC	CSAKSGTGSIEQYF
TRBD1	TRBV6-6	TRBJ2-1	few	TGTGCCAGCAGTCTCGGGACAGGGGATTTCTTC	CASSLGTGDFF
-	TRBV2	TRBJ1-1	-	TGTGCCAGCAGGGGGGGTGAGACTTACACTGAAGCTTTCTTT	CASRGGETYTEAFF
TRBD2	TRBV20-1	TRBJ2-3	-	TGCAGTGCCATGCGGGGGACCCCAGATACGCAGTATTTT	CSAMRGTPDTQYF
-	TRBV20-1	TRBJ1-5	-	TGCAGTGCTGGCCGGGGGGAGCAGCCCCAGCATTTT	CSAGRGEQPQHF
TRBD2	TRBV20-1	TRBJ2-3	many	TGCAGTGCTAGCTTCCTTAGCGGGGGGGATACGCAGTATTTT	CSASFLSGGDTQYF
TRBD1	TRBV19	TRBJ2-5	many	TGTGCCAGTAGTATACAGGGGGCCAAAGGAGAGACCCAGTACTTC	CASSIQGAKGETQYF
TRBD1	TRBV7-2	TRBJ1-1	few	TGTGCCAGCAGCCCGCAGGGACAGGGGAGTGAAGCTTTCTTT	CASSPQGQGSEAFF
-	TRBV20-1	TRBJ1-4	few	TGCAGTGCTACCCTTAGCGGATTGGGAAAACTGTTTTTT	CSATLSGLGKLFF
TRBD1	TRBV6-1	TRBJ1-1	-	TGTGCCAGCAGTATGGACAGGGTGAACACTGAAGCTTTCTTT	CASSMDRVNTEAFF
-	TRBV4-1	TRBJ2-3	-	TGCGCCAGCAGCCACGCCACTCTTGTAAGCACAGATATGCAGTATTTT	CASSHATLVSTDMQYF
TRBD2	TRBV6-4	TRBJ2-3	many	TGTGCCAGCAGCCGTACCGGGACTAGCGGCACAGATACGCAGTATTTT	CASSRTGTSGTDTQYF
-	TRBV7-2	TRBJ1-2	many	TGTGCCAGCAGCTTAGCAGGGGCAACCATCGATGGCTACACCTTC	CASSLAGATIDGYTF